Shown below are 15 T cell receptor beta chains from a single sample sequenced in a study of T cell clonotyping in hematopoietic cell transplantation. Time point specified: recipient sample about 28 days before transplant, after cytoreduction. The assay was immunoSEQ multiplex PCR, and TCRdb's table has in-frame clones only and misses some. The sample has tens of thousands of clones, less than 96% seen once. Here the sequenced sample was peripheral blood mononuclear cells, taken before stem cell transplant. These receptors were obtained from a woman between 50 and 59 years old with acute myeloid leukemia. Some clones in this sample may be carry-over from other donors' samples.

The chain joins TRBV7-2 to TRBJ2-7; 8 positions match TRBD2. This CDR3 comprises 14 residues. The trim removed 4 bases at V and 1 base at J, leaving 3 bases unmatched. Germline CDR1 SGHTA, CDR2 FQGNSA. CDR3 DNA: TGTGCCAGCAGCTCGGGACTAGAGTCCTACGAGCAGTACTTC. This translates into CASSSGLESYEQYF.

This rearrangement joins TRBV30 to TRBJ2-1, with a tentative D call TRBD2 (5 bases). The germline CDR1 and CDR2 sequences are GTSNPN and SVGIG (reference sequence). With 2 bases removed from V and 0 bases from J, the gap between germline ends came to 8 bases. CDR3 length: 14 amino acids. Here the CDR3 reads CAWSSGSSYNEQFF. The DNA for the CDR3 is TGTGCCTGGAGTAGCGGTAGCTCCTACAATGAGCAGTTCTTC.

J is TRBJ2-3 and V is TRBV5-1; the match to TRBD2 covers 7 bases. Germline V gene data show CDR1 as SGHRS and CDR2 as YFSETQ. The CDR3 is 16 amino acids. With 4 bases clipped from V and 0 bases from J, the junction kept 8 bases outside the gene matches. CDR3 in amino acids: CASSPGLAVSTDTQYF. CDR3 bases: TGCGCCAGCAGCCCGGGGCTAGCGGTAAGCACAGATACGCAGTATTTT.

V gene TRBV29-1 combines with J gene TRBJ2-7, with TRBD1 identical over 7 bases. From germline, CDR1 is SQVTM and CDR2 ANQGSEA. There are 12 residues in the CDR3. Losses at the gene ends were 4 bases for V and 0 bases for J; bases not matched to a gene: 0. DNA for the CDR3: TGCAGCGTTGGGGACAGCTCCTACGAGCAGTACTTC. It specifies CSVGDSSYEQYF.

The chain uses TRBV30 and TRBJ2-4, with 9 bases fitting TRBD1. The length of the CDR3 is 16 residues. Germline CDR1 GTSNPN, CDR2 SVGIG (reference sequence). J gave up 1 base and V 0 bases, and 4 bases lay outside the gene matches. The CDR3 protein is CAWSVQGAKAKNIQYF. The CDR3 DNA follows: TGTGCCTGGAGTGTACAGGGGGCGAAGGCCAAAAACATTCAGTACTTC. The whole variable domain, filled in from reference TRBV30 and TRBJ2-4, reads SQTIHQWPATLVQPVGSPLSLECTVEGTSNPNLYWYRQAAGRGLQLLFYSVGIGQISSEVPQNLSASRPQDRQFILSSKKLLLSDSGFYLCAWSVQGAKAKNIQYFGAGTRLSVL.

The V gene is TRBV18, the J gene TRBJ2-2, with D possibly being TRBD1 (5 bases). The germline V gene has CDR1 KGHSH and CDR2 LQKENI. V lost 4 bases and J lost 10, with 10 bases in between. The CDR3 runs 12 residues. CDR3 in DNA: TGTGCCAGCTCACTAACAGGAGAGGAGCTGTTTTTT. Amino acid sequence: CASSLTGEELFF.

J is TRBJ2-6 and V is TRBV6-5; D is ambiguous. Trimming left V 4 bases short and J 4 bases short, with 8 bases between. The germline V gene encodes CDR1 MNHEY and CDR2 SVGAGI. The CDR3 spans 14 residues. The CDR3 region has the DNA TGTGCCAGCAGTTGGTCTTCCGGGGCCAACGTCCTGACTTTC. The encoded protein is CASSWSSGANVLTF.

J is TRBJ1-1 and V is TRBV19; no firm D call. The CDR3 has 15 amino acids. Germline V gene lookup returns CDR1 LNHDA and CDR2 SQIVND (reference sequence). V was cut by 3 bases and J by 1 base, with 12 bases left in between. The CDR3 region is CASSIKTGRNTEAFF. The DNA of the CDR3 is TGTGCCAGTAGTATCAAAACGGGGAGGAACACTGAAGCTTTCTTT.

The sample holds one count of this clone. This chain uses TRBV14 with TRBJ2-3; maybe TRBD2 (6 bases). Germline V gives CDR1 SGHDN, CDR2 FVKESK. CDR3 length: 16 residues. V dropped 2 bases and J dropped 0 bases, with 12 bases sitting between them. The CDR3 sequence is CASSQQLASSTDTQYF. The CDR3 DNA sequence: TGTGCCAGCAGCCAACAACTAGCCTCTAGCACAGATACGCAGTATTTT.

Details on this clone: The junction shows a germline mismatch at one end, possibly a read error. V and J are TRBV7-7 and TRBJ2-1, with 11 positions matching TRBD2. Germline V gene data show CDR1 as SSHAT and CDR2 as FNYEAQ (reference sequence). The CDR3 runs 16 residues. The CDR3 is CASSPATSGSVYEQFF. CDR3 nucleotides: TGTGCTAGCAGCCCTGCAACTAGCGGGAGTGTCTATGAGCAGTTCTTC.

This sequence joins TRBV30 and TRBJ2-3; no firm D call. V was cut by 0 bases and J by 3 bases, with 4 bases left in between. The germline V gene has CDR1 GTSNPN and CDR2 SVGIG (reference sequence). This CDR3 has 12 amino acids. Here the CDR3 DNA reads TGTGCCTGGAGTGTAGCTACAGATACGCAGTATTTT. It codes for CAWSVATDTQYF.

The chain couples TRBV30 to TRBJ1-3; possible D gene TRBD1, 6 bases. The germline V and J ends were trimmed by 1 base and 2 bases, with 12 bases remaining between them. The V gene's germline CDR1 is GTSNPN and CDR2 SVGIG (reference sequence). CDR3 length: 15 amino acids. CDR3 residues: CAWSGRRGAGNTIYF. The CDR3 DNA reads as TGTGCCTGGAGTGGTCGCAGGGGCGCTGGAAACACCATATATTTT.

The V and J genes are TRBV27 and TRBJ1-5; TRBD1 matches 8 bases. The CDR3 has 16 residues. The V segment lost 4 bases and the J segment 3 bases; nucleotides outside the gene matches: 8. CDR1 is MNHEY and CDR2 is SMNVEV in the germline V gene (reference sequence). The CDR3 coding sequence is TGTGCCAGCAGTTCCCTCCAGGGGGCTTTCAATCAGCCCCAGCATTTT. Its translation is CASSSLQGAFNQPQHF.

V is TRBV29-1 and J is TRBJ2-7, with D possibly matching TRBD1 (6 bases). This CDR3 is built from 14 residues. Trimming removed 5 bases from V and 3 bases from J, with 17 bases in between. Germline CDR1 is SQVTM and CDR2 is ANQGSEA. The CDR3 is CSVLSGGGDYEQYF. CDR3 in DNA: TGCAGCGTTCTGTCCGGTGGGGGCGACTACGAGCAGTACTTC.

This chain uses TRBV21-1 with TRBJ1-3; TRBD1 is the table's D call and was not checked against the DNA. TRBV21-1 is a pseudogene segment. There are 14 residues in the CDR3. As DNA, the CDR3 is TGTGCCAGCAGCAACCTGGGACACGGAAACACCATATATTTT. Translating it yields CASSNLGHGNTIYF.